Following are 16 T cell receptor beta chains from one sample sequenced in a study of CD8+CD57+ T cells in acquired aplastic anemia. Template material for TCR beta VDJ and CDR3 profiling consisted of genomic DNA. TCRdb independently ran MiXCR on the reads; one entry per CDR3 protein. The profile shows about 210,000 distinct CDR3 sequences, around 60% of them singletons. Sequencing was done on a sample of sorted CD4+, CD8+, or CD8+CD57+ T cells (not recorded which) from PBMCs. The receptors were sampled from a human donor in good health.

The chain recombines TRBV9 with TRBJ1-2; no reliable D call. The CDR3 has 13 residues. V lost 4 bases, J lost 8 bases, and 15 bases lay in between. Germline CDR1 reads SGDLS; CDR2 reads YYNGEE. The CDR3 nucleotides read TGTGCCAGCAGCTTAGATGTGGTTCGGGGCTACACCTTC. Its protein is CASSLDVVRGYTF.

This rearrangement joins TRBV7-8 to TRBJ1-5; D remains ambiguous. The V end was cut by 5 bases, the J end by 6 bases, with 14 bases between. This CDR3 is built from 14 residues. The germline V gene has CDR1 SGHVS and CDR2 FQNEAQ. The CDR3 spells CASSLHLFSQPQHF. In nucleotides, the CDR3 is TGTGCCAGCAGCCTTCACTTATTTTCTCAGCCCCAGCATTTT.

In this sample, this clonotype turned up many times. The V call is TRBV12-3 or TRBV12-4, the J call TRBJ1-1; D perhaps matches TRBD1 (5 bases). Trimming removed 5 bases from V and 8 bases from J, with 18 bases in between. There are 14 residues in the CDR3. CDR3 region: CASSIPLGAGEAFF. For the CDR3, the DNA is TGTGCCAGCAGTATCCCTCTCGGGGCCGGGGAAGCTTTCTTT.

This chain uses TRBV9 with TRBJ2-2; D not certain. Trimming left V 2 bases short and J 4 bases short, with 12 bases between. CDR3 length: 15 amino acids. The V gene's germline CDR1 is SGDLS and CDR2 YYNGEE. The CDR3 region has the DNA TGTGCCAGCAGCGTTGAGAGGCAGGCCACCGGGGAGCTGTTTTTT. Encoded protein: CASSVERQATGELFF.

The table lists this clonotype with a few counts. CDR3 amino acids: CASSENQGAALDNQPQHF. CDR3 nucleotide sequence: TGTGCCAGCAGTGAGAATCAGGGGGCTGCCTTAGACAATCAGCCCCAGCATTTT. The chain uses TRBV25-1 and TRBJ1-5, with 8 bases lining up with TRBD1. CDR3 length: 18 residues. J gave up 3 bases and V 3 bases, and 13 bases lay outside the gene matches. CDR1 MGHDK and CDR2 SYGVNS come from the germline V gene.

This clonotype showed up just once. The chain combines TRBV24-1 with TRBJ2-7, with D unclear. CDR1 KGHDR and CDR2 SFDVKD come from the germline V gene. This CDR3 has 17 amino acids. The ends were cut back, 4 bases at V and 2 bases at J, with 20 bases in the middle. The DNA for the CDR3 is TGTGCCACCAGTGACCCACTGGGTTCGGAAGGAACCTACGAGCAGTACTTC. Translating it yields CATSDPLGSEGTYEQYF.

A note on this clonotype: An end of the junction differs from the germline gene, which may be a read error. This chain uses TRBV7-2 with TRBJ1-1; D unresolved. Per the germline V gene, CDR1 is SGHTA and CDR2 is FQGNSA. This CDR3 has 11 residues. The chain's CDR3 is CASSPAGRLLF. CDR3 nucleotides: TGTGCCAGCAGCCCGGCGGGCCGTCTGCTCTTT.

This clonotype has a count of ten or more. The chain employs TRBV2 and TRBJ1-2; the D gene is possibly TRBD1 (6 bases). From germline, CDR1 is SNHLY and CDR2 FYNNEI. The CDR3 loop spans 12 amino acids. Deletions cut 9 bases from V and 5 bases from J, with 13 bases between. The CDR3 region has the DNA TGTGCCAGTGAAGGGGGGGTTTATGGCTACACCTTC. It yields the protein CASEGGVYGYTF.

This clonotype was seen many times. The gene calls are TRBV10-2 and TRBJ1-1; no firm D call. The length of the CDR3 is 12 residues. Germline V gene sequence: CDR1 WSHSY, CDR2 SAAADI. Trimming took off 7 bases at V and 0 bases at J, with 6 bases between the two ends. CDR3 coding DNA: TGCGCCAGCATTGGGTTGAACACTGAAGCTTTCTTT. It encodes CASIGLNTEAFF.

The gene calls are TRBV2 and TRBJ2-7; D remains ambiguous. The CDR3 length is 15 residues. Germline CDR1 is SNHLY and CDR2 is FYNNEI. V lost 1 base to trimming and J lost 3 bases, with 13 bases between them. The CDR3: CASSEVTTLNYEQYF. The CDR3 bases are TGTGCCAGCAGTGAAGTCACAACTCTTAACTACGAGCAGTACTTC.

Many counts were recorded for this clonotype. V is TRBV20-1 and J is TRBJ2-1; D unclear. CDR1 is DFQATT, CDR2 SNEGSKA, per germline (reference sequence). V lost 1 base, J lost 15 bases, and 13 bases lay in between. The CDR3 consists of 11 residues. In nucleotides, the CDR3 is TGCAGTGCTAGAGTGGGGTTCGAAAGGTTCTTC. It specifies CSARVGFERFF.

The V gene is TRBV7-8, the J gene TRBJ1-3; D is uncertain. There are 13 residues in the CDR3. Germline V CDR1 and CDR2: SGHVS, FQNEAQ. The ends were cut back, 5 bases at V and 4 bases at J, with 9 bases in the middle. The CDR3 DNA sequence: TGTGCCAGCAGCACCATCAACGGAAACACCATATATTTT. Amino acid sequence: CASSTINGNTIYF.

This chain uses TRBV27 with TRBJ2-7, with D unclear. Trimming cost V 2 bases and J 6 bases, with 17 bases left between them. Germline CDR1 and CDR2: MNHEY and SMNVEV (reference sequence). The CDR3 sequence is 15 residues long. The CDR3 is CASSLNPPTGSEQYF. CDR3 nucleotides: TGTGCCAGCAGTTTAAATCCCCCGACGGGCTCCGAGCAGTACTTC.

This clonotype was observed at least ten times. V is TRBV27 and J is TRBJ1-6; D unclear. The germline V gene encodes CDR1 MNHEY and CDR2 SMNVEV (reference sequence). The CDR3 extends over 17 amino acids. The V gene lost 5 bases and the J gene lost 1 base, with 15 bases spanning the gap. CDR3 nucleotide sequence: TGTGCCAGCAGTCTGTCCACCGCGGGATCCTATAATTCACCCCTCCACTTT. Encoded protein: CASSLSTAGSYNSPLHF.

CDR3 sequence reads: CASSLGSGQGNTEAFF. The DNA for the CDR3 is TGTGCCAGCAGCTTAGGATCGGGACAGGGGAACACTGAAGCTTTCTTT. The V gene is TRBV7-2, the J gene TRBJ1-1; 9 bases are a match to TRBD1. The germline gives CDR1 SGHTA, CDR2 FQGNSA. The CDR3 extends over 16 amino acids. J was trimmed by 1 base and V by 1 base; bases with no gene match: 4.

The chain uses TRBV15 and TRBJ2-7, with TRBD2 identical over 8 bases. The germline gives CDR1 LNHNV, CDR2 YYDKDF (reference sequence). CDR3 length: 17 amino acids. V lost 0 bases and J lost 2; bases outside the gene matches: 9. The CDR3 loop reads CATSRDRVAGGTYEQYF. In nucleotides, the CDR3 is TGTGCCACCAGCAGAGATCGGGTGGCGGGGGGAACCTACGAGCAGTACTTC.